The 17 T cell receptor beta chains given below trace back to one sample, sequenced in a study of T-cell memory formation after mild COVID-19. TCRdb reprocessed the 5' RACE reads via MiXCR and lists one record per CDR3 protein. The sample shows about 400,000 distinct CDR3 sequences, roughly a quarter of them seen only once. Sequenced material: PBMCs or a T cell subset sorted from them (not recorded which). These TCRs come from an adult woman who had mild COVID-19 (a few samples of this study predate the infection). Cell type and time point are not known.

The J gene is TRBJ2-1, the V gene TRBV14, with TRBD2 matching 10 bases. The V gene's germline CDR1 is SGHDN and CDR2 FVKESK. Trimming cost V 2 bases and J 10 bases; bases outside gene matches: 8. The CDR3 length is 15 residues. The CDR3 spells CASSQIAGGGGEQFF. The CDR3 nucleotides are TGTGCCAGCAGCCAAATAGCGGGAGGTGGTGGCGAGCAGTTCTTC.

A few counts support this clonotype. The CDR3 loop reads CSARDSGNGDTQYF. The CDR3 DNA reads TGCAGTGCTAGAGACAGCGGGAACGGAGATACGCAGTATTTT. This chain connects TRBV20-1 to TRBJ2-3, with 7 bases aligning to TRBD2. CDR1 and CDR2 from the germline V gene are DFQATT and SNEGSKA (reference sequence). The CDR3 spans 14 residues. The V gene end was trimmed by 0 bases and the J gene end by 5 bases; junction bases not matched to a gene: 5.

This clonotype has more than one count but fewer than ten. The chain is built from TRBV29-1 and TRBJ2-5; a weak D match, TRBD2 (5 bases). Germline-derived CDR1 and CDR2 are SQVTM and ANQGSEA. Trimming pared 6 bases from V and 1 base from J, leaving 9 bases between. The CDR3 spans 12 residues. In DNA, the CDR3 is TGCAGCGTCCCCCGGGGCCAAGAGACCCAGTACTTC. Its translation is CSVPRGQETQYF.

CDR3 nucleotides: TGTGCCAGCAGCCGTAGCGGGGGTGGCTACAATGAGCAGTTCTTC. This codes for CASSRSGGGYNEQFF. The chain is built from TRBV7-6 and TRBJ2-1, with TRBD2 matching 9 bases. Losses at the gene ends were 5 bases for V and 3 bases for J; bases not matched to a gene: 5. The CDR3 spans 15 residues. Germline V gene sequence: CDR1 SGHVS, CDR2 FNYEAQ.

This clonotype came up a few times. CDR3 bases: TGCGCCAGCAGCTTGGGACAGGCCCTCACTGAAGCTTTCTTT. It encodes CASSLGQALTEAFF. V and J are TRBV5-1 and TRBJ1-1, with a tentative D call TRBD1 (6 bases). CDR1 is SGHRS and CDR2 is YFSETQ in the germline V gene. With 0 bases removed from V and 4 bases from J, the gap between germline ends came to 10 bases. The length of the CDR3 is 14 residues.

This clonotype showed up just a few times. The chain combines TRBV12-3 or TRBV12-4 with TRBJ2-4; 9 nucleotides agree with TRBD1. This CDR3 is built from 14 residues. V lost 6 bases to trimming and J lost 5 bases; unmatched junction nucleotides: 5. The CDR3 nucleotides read TGTGCCAGCAGCCTGACAGGGGGGGAAAACATTCAGTACTTC. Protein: CASSLTGGENIQYF.

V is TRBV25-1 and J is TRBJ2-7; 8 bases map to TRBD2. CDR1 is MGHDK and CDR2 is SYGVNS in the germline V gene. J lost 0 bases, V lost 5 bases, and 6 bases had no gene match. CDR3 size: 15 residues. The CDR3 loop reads CASSTPGGRSYEQYF. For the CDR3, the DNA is TGTGCCAGCAGTACACCGGGGGGGCGCTCCTACGAGCAGTACTTC.

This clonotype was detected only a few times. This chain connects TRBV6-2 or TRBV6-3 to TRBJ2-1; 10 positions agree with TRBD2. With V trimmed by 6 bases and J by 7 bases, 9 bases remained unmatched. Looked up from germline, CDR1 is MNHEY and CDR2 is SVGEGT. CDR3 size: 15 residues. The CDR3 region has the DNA TGTGCCAGCAGCCGGCTAGCGGGAGAGACGAATGAGCAGTTCTTC. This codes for CASSRLAGETNEQFF.

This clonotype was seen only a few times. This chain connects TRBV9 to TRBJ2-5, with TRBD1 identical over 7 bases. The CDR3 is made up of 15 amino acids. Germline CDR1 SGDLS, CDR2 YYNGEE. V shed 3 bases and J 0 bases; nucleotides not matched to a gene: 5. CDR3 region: CASSGSTGDQETQYF. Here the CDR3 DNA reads TGTGCCAGCAGCGGGAGCACAGGGGACCAAGAGACCCAGTACTTC.

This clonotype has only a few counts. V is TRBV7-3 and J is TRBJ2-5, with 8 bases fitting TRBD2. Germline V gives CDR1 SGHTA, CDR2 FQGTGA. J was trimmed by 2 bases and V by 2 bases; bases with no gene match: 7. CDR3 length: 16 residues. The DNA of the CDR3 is TGTGCCAGCAGCTTAGGTCCAGCGGGGGTTCAAGAGACCCAGTACTTC. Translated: CASSLGPAGVQETQYF.

CDR3 coding DNA: TGTGCCAGCAGAAATACCGGGGGGATATCCTACGAGCAGTACTTC. It encodes CASRNTGGISYEQYF. This chain links TRBV12-3 or TRBV12-4 with TRBJ2-7, with TRBD2 identical over 7 bases. The V and J ends lost 6 bases and 1 base, in that order; junction bases with no gene match: 9. The CDR3 extends over 15 amino acids.

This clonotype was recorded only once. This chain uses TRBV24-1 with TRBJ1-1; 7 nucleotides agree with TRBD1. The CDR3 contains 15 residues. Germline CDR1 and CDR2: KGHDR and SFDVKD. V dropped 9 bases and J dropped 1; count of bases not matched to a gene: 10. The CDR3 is CATQAPGQPNTEAFF. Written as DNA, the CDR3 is TGTGCCACCCAAGCTCCGGGACAGCCGAACACTGAAGCTTTCTTT.

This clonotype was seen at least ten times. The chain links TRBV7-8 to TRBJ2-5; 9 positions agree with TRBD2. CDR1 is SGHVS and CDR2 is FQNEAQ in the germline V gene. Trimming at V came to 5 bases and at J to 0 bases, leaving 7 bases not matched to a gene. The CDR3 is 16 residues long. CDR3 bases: TGTGCCAGCAGCCGTCAGGCGGGGGGGTACCAAGAGACCCAGTACTTC. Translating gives CASSRQAGGYQETQYF.

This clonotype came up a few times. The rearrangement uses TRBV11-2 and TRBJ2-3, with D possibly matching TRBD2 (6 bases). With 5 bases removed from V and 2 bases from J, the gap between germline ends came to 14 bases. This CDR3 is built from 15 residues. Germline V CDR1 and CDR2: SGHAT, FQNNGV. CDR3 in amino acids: CASSPVEGYTDTQYF. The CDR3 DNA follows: TGTGCCAGCAGCCCCGTGGAGGGATACACAGATACGCAGTATTTT.

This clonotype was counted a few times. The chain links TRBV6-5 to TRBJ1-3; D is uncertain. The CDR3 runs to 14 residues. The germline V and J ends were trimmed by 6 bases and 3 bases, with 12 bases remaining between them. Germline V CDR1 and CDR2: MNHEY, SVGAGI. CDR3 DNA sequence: TGTGCCAGCAGCTCCGGGTTTGGTGGAAACACCATATATTTT. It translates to CASSSGFGGNTIYF.

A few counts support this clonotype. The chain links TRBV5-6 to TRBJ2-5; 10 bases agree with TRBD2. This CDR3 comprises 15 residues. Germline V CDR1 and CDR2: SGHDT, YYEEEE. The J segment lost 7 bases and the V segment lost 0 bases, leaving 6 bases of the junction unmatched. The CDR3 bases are TGTGCCAGCAGCTTGGAGGCTAGCGGGGGTGGGACCCAGTACTTC. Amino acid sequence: CASSLEASGGGTQYF.

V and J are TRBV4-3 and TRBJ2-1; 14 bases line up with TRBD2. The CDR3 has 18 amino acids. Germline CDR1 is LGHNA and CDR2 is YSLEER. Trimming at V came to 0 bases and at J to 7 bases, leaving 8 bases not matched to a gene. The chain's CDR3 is CASSQERLAGGPGNEQFF. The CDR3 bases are TGCGCCAGCAGCCAAGAACGACTAGCGGGAGGGCCGGGGAATGAGCAGTTCTTC.